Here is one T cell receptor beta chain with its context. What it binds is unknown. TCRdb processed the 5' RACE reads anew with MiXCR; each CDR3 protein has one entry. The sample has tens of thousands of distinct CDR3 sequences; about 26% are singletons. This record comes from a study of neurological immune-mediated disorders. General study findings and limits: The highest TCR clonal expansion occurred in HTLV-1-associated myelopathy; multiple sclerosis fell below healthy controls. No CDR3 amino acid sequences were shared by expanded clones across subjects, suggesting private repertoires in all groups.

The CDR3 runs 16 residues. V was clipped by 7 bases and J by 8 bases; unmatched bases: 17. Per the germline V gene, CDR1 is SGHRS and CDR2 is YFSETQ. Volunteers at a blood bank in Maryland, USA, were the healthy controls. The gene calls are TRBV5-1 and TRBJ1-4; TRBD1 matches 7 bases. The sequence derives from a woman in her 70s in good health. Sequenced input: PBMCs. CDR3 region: CASWALRRDRGEKLFF. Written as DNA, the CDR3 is TGCGCCAGCTGGGCGCTTCGTCGGGACAGAGGCGAAAAACTGTTTTTT.